The next 9 T cell receptor beta chains were all read from a single sample in a study of monozygotic twins with cystic fibrosis. The method was immunoSEQ multiplex PCR; TCRdb's version includes in-frame clones alone and lacks a portion of them. The sample contains approximately 33,000 clones, nearly 85% of which appear only once. The sample consisted of blood. Receptors were obtained from a girl aged 2-15 years with cystic fibrosis.

To note about this clone: At one end the junction does not follow the germline gene, possibly because of a read error. The CDR3 sequence is CASSLSRNPGGRTTF. CDR3 DNA: TGTGCCAGCAGCTTGAGTCGGAACCCAGGGGGACGGACTACATTT. The rearrangement uses TRBV7-8 and TRBJ1-5, with TRBD1 matching 7 bases. The germline V gene encodes CDR1 SGHVS and CDR2 FQNEAQ. CDR3 length: 15 amino acids.

The chain links TRBV2 to TRBJ1-6; the D is unclear. Germline V gives CDR1 SNHLY, CDR2 FYNNEI. This CDR3 region has 13 residues. Between the trimmed V and J ends, which lost 6 bases and 7 bases, there was a span of 10 bases. As DNA, the CDR3 is TGTGCCAGCAGGAAGGCAGAGAATTCACCCCTCCACTTT. This codes for CASRKAENSPLHF.

This chain links TRBV10-1 with TRBJ2-4; D might be TRBD1 (5 bases). The length of the CDR3 is 13 residues. V was trimmed by 4 bases and J by 3 bases, leaving 7 bases between them. The germline V gene encodes CDR1 WNHNN and CDR2 SYGVQD (reference sequence). This chain's CDR3 is CASSGQSKNIQYF. Written as DNA, the CDR3 is TGCGCCAGCAGTGGACAGAGCAAAAACATTCAGTACTTC.

The chain employs TRBV2 and TRBJ1-1; D may be TRBD1 (6 bases). Germline CDR1 is SNHLY and CDR2 is FYNNEI. V gave up 7 bases and J gave up 1 base, with 13 bases separating them. The length of the CDR3 is 14 residues. The CDR3 nucleotides are TGTGCCAGCACAGCCGACAGGACGAACACTGAAGCTTTCTTT. Amino acid sequence: CASTADRTNTEAFF.

This rearrangement joins TRBV7-9 to TRBJ2-5; no clear D gene. The CDR3 sequence is 10 residues long. Germline V gene lookup returns CDR1 SEHNR and CDR2 FQNEAQ (reference sequence). Between the trimmed V and J ends, which lost 10 bases and 5 bases, there was a span of 8 bases. CDR3 amino acids: CANGPETQYF. The CDR3 bases are TGTGCCAATGGTCCCGAGACCCAGTACTTC. Complete variable domain (other parts from reference TRBV7-9 and TRBJ2-5): DTGVSQNPRHKITKRGQNVTFRCDPISEHNRLYWYRQTLGQGPEFLTYFQNEAQLEKSRLLSDRFSAERPKGSFSTLEIQRTEQGDSAMYLCANGPETQYFGPGTRLLVL.

This clone was recorded only once. The chain joins TRBV5-1 to TRBJ2-7, with a tentative D call TRBD2 (6 bases). This CDR3 is built from 15 residues. Trimming took off 2 bases at V and 5 bases at J, with 17 bases between the two ends. Germline values: CDR1 SGHRS, CDR2 YFSETQ. Here the CDR3 reads CASSFPSPGRNEQYF. The CDR3 DNA follows: TGCGCCAGCAGCTTCCCCTCTCCAGGGAGGAACGAGCAGTACTTC.

The rearrangement links TRBV6-5 to TRBJ1-1, with unresolved D. The CDR3 covers 16 residues. Germline V gene data show CDR1 as MNHEY and CDR2 as SVGAGI. Trimming stripped 6 bases from V and 8 bases from J, with 25 bases between. CDR3 sequence: CASSYGSQSQRTEAFF. The CDR3, as DNA: TGTGCCAGCAGCTACGGGTCGCAATCTCAGAGGACCGAAGCTTTCTTT.

This rearrangement joins TRBV15 to TRBJ2-3, with D possibly called TRBD1 or TRBD2 (5 bases each). Looked up from germline, CDR1 is LNHNV and CDR2 is YYDKDF (reference sequence). Trimming left V 1 base short and J 8 bases short, with 13 bases between. The CDR3 covers 14 residues. Here the CDR3 DNA reads TGTGCCACCAGCAGAGTGGGGGTTACGGGTACGCAGTATTTT. Translation: CATSRVGVTGTQYF.

This chain links TRBV2 with TRBJ2-1; tentatively, D is TRBD1 (5 bases). CDR3 size: 13 residues. In germline, CDR1 is SNHLY, CDR2 FYNNEI. Trimming took 6 bases from V and 9 from J, leaving 15 bases between them. Here the CDR3 reads CASSPLWGGEQFF. CDR3 DNA sequence: TGTGCCAGCAGCCCACTCTGGGGCGGTGAGCAGTTCTTC.